The 19 T cell receptor beta chains reported below all come from one sample, sequenced in a study of regulatory T cells in long-lasting Graves disease. The time point was: newly diagnosed GD, antithyroid drugs for less than 3 months. The TCR library was made from RNA extracted from PBMCs. Assembly of TCR beta libraries relied on iRepertoire HTBI primers together with Arm-PCR of CDR3 regions. TCRdb called the multiplex PCR reads again in MiXCR, with one record for every CDR3 protein. The sample lists roughly 350,000 distinct CDR3 sequences; around 15% were seen once. The same data also went into a second study, on T cells in Graves' hyperthyroidism and ophthalmopathy.

This specimen consisted of peripheral blood mononuclear cells (PBMCs), obtained at new diagnosis, from a patient treated with antithyroid drugs. These receptors all come from a man aged 35 to 55 with Graves disease.

This clonotype was seen at least ten times. The J gene is TRBJ2-2, the V gene TRBV7-9, with D possibly TRBD2 on 5 matching bases. The V end lost 4 bases, the J end lost 4 bases, and 10 bases lay between the germline ends. Germline V gene sequence: CDR1 SEHNR, CDR2 FQNEAQ (reference sequence). The CDR3 has 14 amino acids. The CDR3 protein is CASSSLRGTGELFF. In DNA, the CDR3 is TGTGCCAGCAGCTCCCTCCGGGGCACCGGGGAGCTGTTTTTT. The entire variable domain, with the rest obtained from reference TRBV7-9 and TRBJ2-2, is as follows: DTGVSQNPRHKITKRGQNVTFRCDPISEHNRLYWYRQTLGQGPEFLTYFQNEAQLEKSRLLSDRFSAERPKGSFSTLEIQRTEQGDSAMYLCASSSLRGTGELFFGEGSRLTVL.

The table lists this clonotype with a few counts. The genes are TRBV11-2 and TRBJ2-1; possibly TRBD1 for D (5 bases). V lost 5 bases to trimming and J lost 6 bases, with 17 bases between them. Germline V gene data show CDR1 as SGHAT and CDR2 as FQNNGV. The CDR3 is 15 residues long. CDR3 coding DNA: TGTGCCAGCAGCCAATTCGTGACAGCCCGCAATGAGCAGTTCTTC. Protein sequence: CASSQFVTARNEQFF.

This clonotype was recorded many times. V usage is TRBV7-8 and J usage is TRBJ1-6; TRBD1 might be the D (6 bases). CDR3 length: 14 residues. Between the trimmed V and J ends, which lost 4 bases and 8 bases, there was a span of 12 bases. CDR1 is SGHVS, CDR2 FQNEAQ, per germline. Written as DNA, the CDR3 is TGTGCCAGCAGCTCGCCCAGGGGCGATTCACCCCTCCACTTT. Translating gives CASSSPRGDSPLHF.

The CDR3 bases are TGTGCCAGCAGCTTAGGTCCAGCGGGGGCCACAGATACGCAGTATTTT. Amino acid sequence: CASSLGPAGATDTQYF. This sequence joins TRBV7-3 and TRBJ2-3; 8 nucleotides line up with TRBD2. Per germline, CDR1 SGHTA and CDR2 FQGTGA. With V trimmed by 2 bases and J by 2 bases, 6 bases remained unmatched. This CDR3 contains 16 residues.

This clonotype was recorded many times. V is TRBV12-3 or TRBV12-4 and J is TRBJ2-5; D not resolved. The CDR3 has 12 residues. V was pared by 6 bases and J by 1 base, with 6 bases between. The CDR3: CASRLTQETQYF. The CDR3 nucleotides are TGTGCCAGCAGGCTAACCCAAGAGACCCAGTACTTC.

The table lists this clonotype with a few counts. An end of the junction does not agree with germline; a read error may underlie this. The V gene is TRBV28, the J gene TRBJ1-3; possibly TRBD1 for D (5 bases). Germline values: CDR1 MDHEN, CDR2 SYDVKM. The CDR3 is 15 residues long. CDR3 bases: TGTGCCAGCAGTTTACAGGGAAGCTCTGAAAACACCATATATTTT. Encoded protein: CASSLQGSSENTIYF.

This clonotype was picked up a small number of times. The genes are TRBV28 and TRBJ2-2; D is perhaps TRBD2 (7 bases). Per germline, CDR1 MDHEN and CDR2 SYDVKM. The CDR3 is 16 residues long. V lost 7 bases to trimming and J lost 3 bases, with 18 bases between them. The CDR3 protein is CASMTRGGGDTGELFF. CDR3 coding DNA: TGTGCCAGCATGACAAGGGGAGGGGGTGACACCGGGGAGCTGTTTTTT.

V gene TRBV7-6 combines with J gene TRBJ1-4, with TRBD1 identical over 10 bases. The junction had 6 bases not matched to a gene; V was cut back by 5 bases and J by 6 bases. This CDR3 contains 15 residues. Germline values: CDR1 SGHVS, CDR2 FNYEAQ. The CDR3 region is CASSAGQGGDEKLFF. CDR3 nucleotide sequence: TGTGCCAGCAGCGCCGGACAGGGGGGGGATGAAAAACTGTTTTTT.

This clonotype was observed at least ten times. Its ends do not fully match the called genes, so a read error is possible. This rearrangement joins TRBV5-1 to TRBJ1-2; no reliable D call. Germline V gene sequence: CDR1 SGHRS, CDR2 YFSETQ. The CDR3 totals 11 residues. The chain's CDR3 is CASTGDYGYTF. As DNA, the CDR3 is TGTGCCAGCACCGGGGATTATGGCTACACCTTC.

This rearrangement joins TRBV6-1 to TRBJ2-2; 15 bases agree with TRBD2. The germline V gene has CDR1 MNHNS and CDR2 SASEGT. Unmatched junction bases numbered 3, after V lost 6 bases and J lost 4 bases. This CDR3 spans 16 amino acids. The CDR3 bases are TGTGCCAGCAGGAGGACTAGCGGGGGGGCCACCGGGGAGCTGTTTTTT. Translation: CASRRTSGGATGELFF.

This clonotype was found a few times. The J gene is TRBJ2-2, the V gene TRBV3-1; 8 bases line up with TRBD1. V lost 6 bases and J lost 7; bases outside the gene matches: 7. The CDR3 runs to 14 residues. Per the germline V gene, CDR1 is LGHDT and CDR2 is YNNKEL (reference sequence). DNA for the CDR3: TGTGCCAGCAGTCGGAGACAGGGGTTCGGGGAGCTGTTTTTT. Translated, it gives CASSRRQGFGELFF.

This clonotype was detected only a few times. The chain carries TRBV30 and TRBJ1-2; tentative D call: TRBD1 (6 bases). Per the germline V gene, CDR1 is GTSNPN and CDR2 is SVGIG (reference sequence). Trimming shortened V by 3 bases and J by 7 bases, and 21 bases separated the two germline ends. This CDR3 has 15 amino acids. The CDR3 nucleotides read TGTGCCTGGAGGGACAGCTATGGCTACACCTCTGGCTACACCTTC. It is translated as CAWRDSYGYTSGYTF. Based on the CDR3 plus reference TRBV30 and TRBJ1-2, the full variable domain is SQTIHQWPATLVQPVGSPLSLECTVEGTSNPNLYWYRQAAGRGLQLLFYSVGIGQISSEVPQNLSASRPQDRQFILSSKKLLLSDSGFYLCAWRDSYGYTSGYTFGSGTRLTVV.

This clonotype occurred a few times. The chain carries TRBV27 and TRBJ2-2, with D perhaps matching TRBD2 (5 bases). CDR3 length equals 15 residues. The germline V gene has CDR1 MNHEY and CDR2 SMNVEV (reference sequence). V gave up 6 bases and J gave up 7 bases, with 18 bases separating them. Written as DNA, the CDR3 is TGTGCCAGCAGAGTAAGGCCCGGGGTGGACGGGGAGCTGTTTTTT. Translated: CASRVRPGVDGELFF.

The sample holds a few counts of this clonotype. V usage is TRBV6-1 and J usage is TRBJ2-2; D gene uncertain. This CDR3 has 15 amino acids. Germline V gene sequence: CDR1 MNHNS, CDR2 SASEGT. The germline V and J ends were trimmed by 8 bases and 4 bases, with 17 bases remaining between them. CDR3 DNA: TGTGCCAGCGTTTTTCGTCCGGGTGGCACCGGGGAGCTGTTTTTT. Its protein is CASVFRPGGTGELFF.

This clonotype was seen ten or more times. The V and J genes are TRBV12-3 or TRBV12-4 and TRBJ2-1; unclear D gene. Trimming pared 3 bases from V and 5 bases from J, leaving 8 bases between. The CDR3 runs 13 residues. CDR3 DNA: TGTGCCAGCAGTTTGTTTTTTCACAATGAGCAGTTCTTC. Translating gives CASSLFFHNEQFF.

This clonotype was seen repeatedly, ten times or more. An end of the junction does not agree with germline; a read error may underlie this. CDR3 region: CASSQGEAPGTSF. CDR3 DNA sequence: TGTGCCAGCAGCCAAGGCGAGGCGCCCGGGACTAGCTTC. The chain uses TRBV14 and TRBJ2-1, with TRBD2 identical over 8 bases. The CDR3 loop spans 13 amino acids. Germline V gene data show CDR1 as SGHDN and CDR2 as FVKESK.

The rearrangement joins TRBV20-1 to TRBJ1-1; 8 bases line up with TRBD1. The V and J ends lost 4 bases and 3 bases, in that order; junction bases with no gene match: 13. CDR1 DFQATT and CDR2 SNEGSKA come from the germline V gene (reference sequence). CDR3 length: 16 amino acids. The CDR3 protein is CSANRGGLTGYTEAFF. CDR3 nucleotide sequence: TGCAGTGCTAACAGGGGGGGGCTTACAGGGTACACTGAAGCTTTCTTT.

The table lists this clonotype with many counts. V usage is TRBV18 and J usage is TRBJ1-1; D gene uncertain. Germline V gives CDR1 KGHSH, CDR2 LQKENI. CDR3 length: 15 amino acids. V lost 2 bases to trimming and J lost 3 bases, with 13 bases between them. CDR3 protein: CASSPVGYRDTEAFF. The CDR3, as DNA: TGTGCCAGCTCACCAGTAGGGTATCGCGACACTGAAGCTTTCTTT.

This clonotype was found many times. The CDR3 bases are TGTGCCAGCAGGGGCCAGCACTACGAGCAGTACTTC. It yields the protein CASRGQHYEQYF. V gene TRBV2 combines with J gene TRBJ2-7; D not certain. V was shortened by 6 bases and J by 3 bases, with 9 bases between the two germline ends. CDR3 length: 12 residues. Germline values: CDR1 SNHLY, CDR2 FYNNEI.